Following are 16 T cell receptor beta chains from one sample sequenced in a study of blood T cells in healthy people across ages. Sample-barcoded 5' priming and a J-beta primer mix drove a second PCR of about 7 to 12 cycles. TCRdb ran MiXCR on the 5' RACE reads and lists one entry per CDR3 protein. The table lists approximately 800,000 distinct CDR3 sequences, about a quarter of them singletons. The sample was also reused in another study, on T cells of mothers and their children.

Input material: blood. The source is a boy younger than 18 in good health.

In its sample, this clonotype was seen a few times. The V gene is TRBV11-2, the J gene TRBJ2-7; 8 bases line up with TRBD2. Germline CDR1 SGHAT, CDR2 FQNNGV. This CDR3 comprises 15 residues. The junction had 10 bases not matched to a gene; V was cut back by 5 bases and J by 4 bases. The CDR3 sequence is CASSPGTSILYEQYF. The CDR3 bases are TGTGCCAGCAGCCCCGGGACTAGTATATTGTACGAGCAGTACTTC.

CDR3 in DNA: TGTGCCAGCAGCTTAAACCCGGGGACTGAAGCTTTCTTT. Its protein product is CASSLNPGTEAFF. This rearrangement joins TRBV7-3 to TRBJ1-1; no firm D call. This CDR3 comprises 13 residues. Per the germline V gene, CDR1 is SGHTA and CDR2 is FQGTGA. Trimming cost V 1 base and J 5 bases, with 8 bases left between them. The full variable domain, its missing parts supplied by reference TRBV7-3 and TRBJ1-1, is GAGVSQTPSNKVTEKGKYVELRCDPISGHTALYWYRQSLGQGPEFLIYFQGTGAADDSGLPNDRFFAVRPEGSVSTLKIQRTERGDSAVYLCASSLNPGTEAFFGQGTRLTVV.

This clonotype has a handful of counts. The chain combines TRBV27 with TRBJ1-2, with a weak D call TRBD1 (6 bases). The CDR3 is 12 residues long. The germline V gene encodes CDR1 MNHEY and CDR2 SMNVEV (reference sequence). Trimming removed 5 bases from V and 6 bases from J, with 10 bases in between. Written as DNA, the CDR3 is TGTGCCAGCAGTACAGGGTCGCATGGCTACACCTTC. As protein: CASSTGSHGYTF.

The chain recombines TRBV5-1 with TRBJ1-4; D unclear. This CDR3 is 15 amino acids long. Germline CDR1 and CDR2: SGHRS and YFSETQ. With 0 bases removed from V and 7 bases from J, the gap between germline ends came to 13 bases. CDR3 sequence (DNA): TGCGCCAGCAGCTTGGGGGAGGCCCAAGTTGAAAAACTGTTTTTT. It translates to CASSLGEAQVEKLFF.

The chain carries TRBV6-2 or TRBV6-3 and TRBJ2-5, with a possible D match to TRBD1 (6 bases). The DNA end favors TRBJ2-7, so the J call may be wrong. There are 14 residues in the CDR3. Per the germline V gene, CDR1 is MNHEY and CDR2 is SVGEGT. The CDR3 DNA reads TGTGCCAGCAGTACTCAGGGGAGAGGATGCGAGCAGTACTTC. Its translation: CASSTQGRGCEQYF.

This clonotype was counted a few times. The chain employs TRBV5-1 and TRBJ2-5; 10 nucleotides line up with TRBD1. Matching the DNA end better, TRBJ2-7 makes the J call doubtful. Germline-derived CDR1 and CDR2 are SGHRS and YFSETQ. CDR3 length equals 14 residues. The CDR3 protein is CASSAGQGPYEQYF. The CDR3 DNA follows: TGCGCCAGCAGCGCGGGACAGGGGCCCTACGAGCAGTACTTC.

V usage is TRBV5-5 and J usage is TRBJ1-5, with TRBD1 as a possible D gene (5 bases). The CDR3 is 13 residues long. With 4 bases removed from V and 3 bases from J, the gap between germline ends came to 8 bases. Germline-derived CDR1 and CDR2 are SGHKS and YYEKEE (reference sequence). The chain's CDR3 is CASSLTDNQPQHF. The CDR3 DNA follows: TGTGCCAGCAGCCTGACAGACAATCAGCCCCAGCATTTT.

The chain joins TRBV5-1 to TRBJ2-7; tentative D call: TRBD1 (5 bases). Germline CDR1 is SGHRS and CDR2 is YFSETQ. V was clipped by 4 bases and J by 0 bases, with 11 bases between them. This CDR3 is built from 14 residues. As DNA, the CDR3 is TGCGCCAGCAGCCCACCCGACAGCTCCTACGAGCAGTACTTC. This gives the protein CASSPPDSSYEQYF.

The J gene is TRBJ1-3, the V gene TRBV3-1; D possibly corresponds to TRBD1 (5 bases). The V gene's germline CDR1 is LGHDT and CDR2 YNNKEL (reference sequence). Trimming stripped 4 bases from V and 4 bases from J, with 14 bases between. The CDR3 is 15 amino acids. As DNA, the CDR3 is TGTGCCAGCAGCCTCCCCGGGGGGAAGGGAAACACCATATATTTT. Encoded protein: CASSLPGGKGNTIYF. The full variable domain, in which reference TRBV3-1 and TRBJ1-3 provide the parts outside the CDR3, is DTAVSQTPKYLVTQMGNDKSIKCEQNLGHDTMYWYKQDSKKFLKIMFSYNNKELIINETVPNRFSPKSPDKAHLNLHINSLELGDSAVYFCASSLPGGKGNTIYFGEGSWLTVV.

Comment on this clonotype: The junction departs from germline at one end; a sequencing error may be responsible. The chain couples TRBV7-2 to TRBJ2-7; D is perhaps TRBD1 or TRBD2 (5 bases each). CDR3 length equals 14 residues. The V gene's germline CDR1 is SGHTA and CDR2 FQGNSA. Written as DNA, the CDR3 is TGTGCCAGCAGCCCGGGACCCCTTATCTACGAGCAGCACTTC. Its protein product is CASSPGPLIYEQHF.

The CDR3 bases are TGCGCCAGCAGAGGACAGGGATACTACAATGAGCAGTTCTTC. It codes for CASRGQGYYNEQFF. The genes are TRBV4-1 and TRBJ2-5; 8 bases agree with TRBD1. Near its end, the DNA agrees better with TRBJ2-1, so the J call may be wrong. The CDR3 covers 14 residues. The germline V gene has CDR1 MGHRA and CDR2 YSYEKL.

V and J are TRBV29-1 and TRBJ1-2; D not certain. The germline V gene encodes CDR1 SQVTM and CDR2 ANQGSEA. V was trimmed by 0 bases and J by 2 bases, leaving 10 bases between them. CDR3 length: 14 residues. The CDR3 coding sequence is TGCAGCGTTGAAGATCTCGAAGCGAACTATGGCTACACCTTC. Its protein product is CSVEDLEANYGYTF.

There are many counts of this clonotype. The genes are TRBV11-2 and TRBJ2-5; tentative D call: TRBD1 (5 bases). Judging by the DNA end, TRBJ2-7 fits better; the J call may be wrong. Germline assignment: CDR1 SGHAT and CDR2 FQNNGV. The CDR3 covers 12 residues. The CDR3 loop is CASSPRVYEQYF. The CDR3 DNA is TGTGCCAGCAGCCCCAGGGTTTACGAGCAGTACTTC.

The V call is TRBV5-5, the J call TRBJ2-2; no clear D. CDR1 and CDR2 (germline): SGHKS, YYEKEE (reference sequence). CDR3 length: 15 residues. Trimming cost V 4 bases and J 0 bases, with 10 bases left between them. The CDR3 coding sequence is TGTGCCAGCAGCACGGTCCTACCGAACACCGGGGAGCTGTTTTTT. Encoded protein: CASSTVLPNTGELFF.

The table lists this clonotype with a few counts. The chain is built from TRBV10-3 and TRBJ2-5; 10 nucleotides agree with TRBD2. Trimming at V came to 0 bases and at J to 3 bases, leaving 19 bases not matched to a gene. From germline, CDR1 is ENHRY and CDR2 SYGVKD. This CDR3 has 21 residues. The CDR3 region is CAISESMILSSGGPAKETQYF. Here the CDR3 DNA reads TGTGCCATCAGTGAGTCGATGATCCTGTCTAGCGGGGGCCCAGCAAAAGAGACCCAGTACTTC.

The chain joins TRBV20-1 to TRBJ2-5; 12 bases are a match to TRBD2. The germline V gene has CDR1 DFQATT and CDR2 SNEGSKA (reference sequence). This CDR3 spans 17 amino acids. V gave up 6 bases and J gave up 4 bases; unmatched junction bases: 15. CDR3 DNA sequence: TGCAGTGCCAACAAAGATCAGAGGACTAGCGGGGTAGAGACCCAGTACTTC. It codes for CSANKDQRTSGVETQYF.